Here is one TCR beta chain with its context. Its antigen is undetermined. This sample was included in a study of blood T cells in healthy people across ages. A J-beta primer mix and a sample-barcoded 5' primer were used in a second PCR of roughly 6 to 11 cycles. TCRdb reprocessed the 5' RACE reads with MiXCR, giving one entry per CDR3 protein. The profile shows around 1,600,000 distinct CDR3 sequences, around 40% of them singletons. Looked up from germline, CDR1 is MNHEY and CDR2 is SMNVEV (reference sequence). CDR3 size: 15 residues. The V end lost 2 bases, the J end lost 0 bases, and 11 bases lay between the germline ends. General study findings and limits: More naive CD4+ cells and higher diversity were found in long-lived than in aged donors.

Peripheral blood was drawn, ten milliliters per donor. The sample taken for sequencing was blood. V gene TRBV27 combines with J gene TRBJ2-7; D gene ambiguous. This clonotype was sampled from a woman under 30 in good health. The CDR3 region is CASSLSPVYSYEQYF. The CDR3 DNA reads TGTGCCAGCAGTTTAAGCCCAGTTTACTCCTACGAGCAGTACTTC.